The 18 T cell receptor beta chains below all came from one sample that was sequenced in a study of T cells in Graves' hyperthyroidism and ophthalmopathy. Amplification of TCR beta CDR3 regions was performed using RNA transcripts as template. The TCR CDR3 was amplified in a first-round RT-PCR using the HTBI primer set. MiXCR, run by TCRdb on the multiplex PCR reads, gives a single entry per CDR3 protein. The sample consists of hundreds of thousands of distinct CDR3 sequences, around 15% of them appearing once. Source material: blood. Receptors were obtained from a woman between 18 and 29 years old with Graves' hyperthyroidism.

There are many counts of this clonotype. The chain couples TRBV2 to TRBJ2-1; D not certain. V gave up 2 bases and J gave up 8 bases, with 10 bases separating them. Looked up from germline, CDR1 is SNHLY and CDR2 is FYNNEI. The CDR3 totals 13 residues. The CDR3 here is CASSENLRDEQFF. In DNA, the CDR3 is TGTGCCAGCAGTGAAAATTTACGAGATGAGCAGTTCTTC.

The rearrangement links TRBV28 to TRBJ2-2; tentative D call: TRBD2 (6 bases). V was cut by 2 bases and J by 5 bases, with 15 bases left in between. The CDR3 spans 16 residues. Germline V CDR1 and CDR2: MDHEN, SYDVKM. CDR3 amino acids: CASSLGAGYKTGELFF. In DNA, the CDR3 is TGTGCCAGCAGTTTAGGGGCGGGATATAAAACCGGGGAGCTGTTTTTT.

There are many counts of this clonotype. The chain has TRBV20-1 and TRBJ2-7; perhaps TRBD1 as D (5 bases). V was cut by 0 bases and J by 7 bases, with 22 bases left in between. The CDR3 contains 16 residues. CDR1 and CDR2 from the germline V gene are DFQATT and SNEGSKA (reference sequence). For the CDR3, the DNA is TGCAGTGCTAGAGATCTAGGGGCTACGGTTCTGGGGGAGCAGTACTTC. As protein: CSARDLGATVLGEQYF.

This clonotype was recorded a few times. The rearrangement links TRBV30 to TRBJ2-2; D remains unclear. CDR1 and CDR2 (germline): GTSNPN, SVGIG (reference sequence). V shed 3 bases and J shed 1 base, with 3 bases lying between them. This CDR3 spans 12 amino acids. The CDR3 loop reads CAWSGNTGELFF. CDR3 sequence (DNA): TGTGCCTGGAGCGGGAACACCGGGGAGCTGTTTTTT.

The chain employs TRBV12-3 or TRBV12-4 and TRBJ2-1; D is tentatively TRBD1 or TRBD2 (5 bases each). Trimming pared 5 bases from V and 3 bases from J, leaving 14 bases between. This CDR3 comprises 15 residues. CDR3 sequence reads: CASSPRGPRYNEQFF. CDR3 coding DNA: TGTGCCAGCAGTCCCCGGGGACCACGCTACAATGAGCAGTTCTTC.

This clonotype was counted many times. The chain is built from TRBV30 and TRBJ1-1; TRBD1 matches 8 bases. CDR1 is GTSNPN and CDR2 is SVGIG in the germline V gene (reference sequence). This CDR3 comprises 15 residues. With V trimmed by 2 bases and J by 3 bases, 8 bases remained unmatched. Written as DNA, the CDR3 is TGTGCCTGGAGTCGCCCAGGGGGCGAGGACACTGAAGCTTTCTTT. Translation gives CAWSRPGGEDTEAFF.

The chain links TRBV4-1 to TRBJ2-7, with TRBD1 matching over 8 bases. V trimming: 4 bases; J trimming: 6 bases; junction bases outside the gene matches: 8. This CDR3 comprises 14 residues. Germline-derived CDR1 and CDR2 are MGHRA and YSYEKL. The CDR3 loop is CASSLEDRVSEQYF. The CDR3 nucleotides are TGCGCCAGCAGCCTAGAGGACAGGGTAAGCGAGCAGTACTTC.

Concerning this clonotype: This may be a read error: a much more frequent sequence differs by one nucleotide. This sequence joins TRBV6-4 and TRBJ2-7; D is possibly TRBD1 (6 bases). CDR3 size: 14 residues. Germline assignment: CDR1 MRHNA and CDR2 SNTAGT. This chain's CDR3 is CASSYSSQGNEQYF. CDR3 in DNA: TGTGCCAGCAGTTACTCGAGCCAGGGGAACGAGCAGTACTTC.

V and J are TRBV6-5 and TRBJ2-1; TRBD2 aligns across 11 bases. Germline assignment: CDR1 MNHEY and CDR2 SVGAGI. Trimming took 2 bases from V and 8 from J; bases not matched to a gene: 14. The CDR3 spans 18 residues. CDR3 loop: CASSYKWGSGRACDEQFF. The CDR3 DNA reads as TGTGCCAGCAGTTACAAGTGGGGTAGCGGGAGGGCCTGTGATGAGCAGTTCTTC.

Notes on this clonotype: Compared with germline, one end of the junction differs, possibly owing to a read error. The J gene is TRBJ2-5, the V gene TRBV7-2; 9 nucleotides agree with TRBD2. CDR3 size: 14 residues. In germline, CDR1 is SGHTA, CDR2 FQGNSA. DNA for the CDR3: TGTGCCGGCAGCCCTGGACTAGCGCAAGAGACCCAGTACTTC. Amino acids: CAGSPGLAQETQYF.

The rearrangement links TRBV19 to TRBJ2-2; 12 positions agree with TRBD2. The germline CDR1 and CDR2 sequences are LNHDA and SQIVND (reference sequence). Losses at the gene ends were 4 bases for V and 5 bases for J; bases not matched to a gene: 5. The CDR3 runs to 16 residues. This CDR3 is CASSRPTSGGTGELFF. DNA of the CDR3: TGTGCCAGTAGTAGACCGACTAGCGGGGGAACCGGGGAGCTGTTTTTT.

In its sample, this clonotype was seen many times. The chain recombines TRBV2 with TRBJ1-5; the D is unclear. The V gene lost 6 bases and the J gene lost 3 bases, with 12 bases spanning the gap. Per germline, CDR1 SNHLY and CDR2 FYNNEI. The CDR3 totals 14 residues. The CDR3 DNA is TGTGCCAGCAGAGTTCTGGCAAACAATCAGCCCCAGCATTTT. It encodes CASRVLANNQPQHF.

This clonotype appeared a few times. V usage is TRBV20-1 and J usage is TRBJ2-1, with TRBD2 matching 10 bases. Trimming cost V 1 base and J 3 bases; bases outside gene matches: 12. The CDR3 consists of 18 residues. In germline, CDR1 is DFQATT, CDR2 SNEGSKA (reference sequence). The CDR3 here is CSARGMSGRGLNYNEQFF. The DNA for the CDR3 is TGCAGTGCTAGAGGAATGAGCGGGAGGGGGCTGAACTACAATGAGCAGTTCTTC.

The gene calls are TRBV13 and TRBJ2-1; possible D gene TRBD2, 6 bases. The CDR3 spans 15 residues. Germline V gene lookup returns CDR1 PRHDT and CDR2 FYEKMQ (reference sequence). Trimming pared 5 bases from V and 2 bases from J, leaving 13 bases between. As DNA, the CDR3 is TGTGCCAGCAGCAGCCGACTAGACCCCTACAATGAGCAGTTCTTC. It encodes CASSSRLDPYNEQFF.

This clonotype was seen ten or more times. This rearrangement joins TRBV4-1 to TRBJ2-1; no firm D call. In germline, CDR1 is MGHRA, CDR2 YSYEKL. The CDR3 runs 15 residues. The ends were cut back, 0 bases at V and 4 bases at J, with 10 bases in the middle. CDR3 coding DNA: TGCGCCAGCAGCCAAGAGCTAGGCGGTTACAATGAGCAGTTCTTC. This encodes CASSQELGGYNEQFF.

Many counts were recorded for this clonotype. The J gene is TRBJ2-7, the V gene TRBV2; D gene unclear. CDR1 and CDR2 from the germline V gene are SNHLY and FYNNEI. With 3 bases removed from V and 0 bases from J, the gap between germline ends came to 12 bases. This CDR3 contains 15 residues. DNA for the CDR3: TGTGCCAGCAGTGAGAGACTCCCAGCCTCCTACGAGCAGTACTTC. Amino acids: CASSERLPASYEQYF.

Ten or more counts support this clonotype. The J gene is TRBJ2-1, the V gene TRBV6-2 or TRBV6-3; 8 positions agree with TRBD1. The CDR3 consists of 17 residues. V was clipped by 0 bases and J by 3 bases; unmatched bases: 7. CDR1 is MNHEY, CDR2 SVGEGT, per germline. CDR3: CASSYSRTGNHYNEQFF. CDR3 sequence (DNA): TGTGCCAGCAGTTACTCGCGGACAGGGAATCACTACAATGAGCAGTTCTTC.

The chain carries TRBV5-6 and TRBJ1-5; D may be TRBD1 (6 bases). The CDR3 has 16 residues. CDR1 and CDR2 (germline): SGHDT, YYEEEE. Trimming cost V 4 bases and J 2 bases, with 16 bases left between them. The DNA for the CDR3 is TGTGCCAGCAGCGGAAAACAGGGTAGAGGCAATCAGCCCCAGCATTTT. Its translation: CASSGKQGRGNQPQHF.